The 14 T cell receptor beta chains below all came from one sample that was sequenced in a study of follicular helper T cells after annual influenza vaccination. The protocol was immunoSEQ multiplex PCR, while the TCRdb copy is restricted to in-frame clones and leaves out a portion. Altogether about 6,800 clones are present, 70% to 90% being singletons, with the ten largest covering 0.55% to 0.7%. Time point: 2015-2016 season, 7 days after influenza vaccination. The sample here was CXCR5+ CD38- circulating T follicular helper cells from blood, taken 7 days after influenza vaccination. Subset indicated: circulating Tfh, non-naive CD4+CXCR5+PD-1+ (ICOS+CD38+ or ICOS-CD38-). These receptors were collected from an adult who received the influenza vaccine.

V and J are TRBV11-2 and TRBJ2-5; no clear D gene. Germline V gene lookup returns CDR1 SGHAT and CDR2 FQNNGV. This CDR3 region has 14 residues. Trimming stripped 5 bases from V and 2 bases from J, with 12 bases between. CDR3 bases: TGTGCCAGCAGCGCCCGGGTTTTTCAAGAGACCCAGTACTTC. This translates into CASSARVFQETQYF.

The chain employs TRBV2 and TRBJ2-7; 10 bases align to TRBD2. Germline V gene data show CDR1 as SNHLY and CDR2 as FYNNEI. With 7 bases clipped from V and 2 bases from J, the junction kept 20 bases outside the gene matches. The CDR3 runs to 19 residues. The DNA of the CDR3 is TGTGCCAGCACTCAACCCCAAGGGACTAGCGAGGCCCTCACCTACGAGCAGTACTTC. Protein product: CASTQPQGTSEALTYEQYF. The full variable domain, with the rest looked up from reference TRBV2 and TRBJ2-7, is EPEVTQTPSHQVTQMGQEVILRCVPISNHLYFYWYRQILGQKVEFLVSFYNNEISEKSEIFDDQFSVERPDGSNFTLKIRSTKLEDSAMYFCASTQPQGTSEALTYEQYFGPGTRLTVT.

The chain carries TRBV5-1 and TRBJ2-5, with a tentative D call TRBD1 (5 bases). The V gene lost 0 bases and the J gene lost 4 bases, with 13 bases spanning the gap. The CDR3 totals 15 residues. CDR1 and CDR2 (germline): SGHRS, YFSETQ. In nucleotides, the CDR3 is TGCGCCAGCAGCTTGGAAGGGGCAGGGCGAGAGACCCAGTACTTC. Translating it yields CASSLEGAGRETQYF.

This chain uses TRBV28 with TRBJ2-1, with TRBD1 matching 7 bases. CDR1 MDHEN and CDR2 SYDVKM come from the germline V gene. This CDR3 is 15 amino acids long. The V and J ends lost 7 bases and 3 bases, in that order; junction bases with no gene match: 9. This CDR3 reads CASTWVSGGYNEQFF. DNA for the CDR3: TGTGCCAGCACTTGGGTCTCAGGGGGCTACAATGAGCAGTTCTTC.

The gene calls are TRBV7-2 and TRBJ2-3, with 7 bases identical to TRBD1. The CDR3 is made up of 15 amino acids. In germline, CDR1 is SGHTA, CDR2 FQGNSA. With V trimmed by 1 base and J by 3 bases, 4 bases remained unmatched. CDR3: CASSLVGDSTDTQYF. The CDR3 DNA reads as TGTGCCAGCAGCTTAGTGGGGGACAGTACAGATACGCAGTATTTT.

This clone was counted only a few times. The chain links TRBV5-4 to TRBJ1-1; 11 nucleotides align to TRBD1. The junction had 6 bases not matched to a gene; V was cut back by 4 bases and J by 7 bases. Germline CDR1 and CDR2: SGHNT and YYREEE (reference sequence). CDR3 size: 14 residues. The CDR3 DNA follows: TGTGCCAGCAGCATGGGACAGGGGGGATTTGAAGCTTTCTTT. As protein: CASSMGQGGFEAFF.

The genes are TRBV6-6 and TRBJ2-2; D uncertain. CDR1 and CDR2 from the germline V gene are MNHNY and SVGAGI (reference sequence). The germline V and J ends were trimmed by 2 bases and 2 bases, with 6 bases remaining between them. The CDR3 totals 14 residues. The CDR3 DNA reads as TGTGCCAGCAGTTACAACTCCAACACCGGGGAGCTGTTTTTT. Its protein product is CASSYNSNTGELFF.

CDR3 sequence: CATSRAGQGEETQYF. CDR3 in DNA: TGTGCCACCAGCAGGGCAGGACAGGGTGAAGAGACCCAGTACTTC. This chain connects TRBV15 to TRBJ2-5; 8 nucleotides agree with TRBD1. Germline lookup yields CDR1 LNHNV and CDR2 YYDKDF (reference sequence). With 3 bases clipped from V and 3 bases from J, the junction kept 6 bases outside the gene matches. This CDR3 is 15 amino acids long. The complete variable domain, with remaining parts taken from reference TRBV15 and TRBJ2-5, reads DAMVIQNPRYQVTQFGKPVTLSCSQTLNHNVMYWYQQKSSQAPKLLFHYYDKDFNNEADTPDNFQSRRPNTSFCFLDIRSPGLGDTAMYLCATSRAGQGEETQYFGPGTRLLVL.

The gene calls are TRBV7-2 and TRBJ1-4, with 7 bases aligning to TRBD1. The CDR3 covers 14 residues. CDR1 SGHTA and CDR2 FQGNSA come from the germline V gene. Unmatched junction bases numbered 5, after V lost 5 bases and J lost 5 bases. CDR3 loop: CASSQGTVNEKLFF. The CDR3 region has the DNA TGTGCCAGCAGCCAGGGGACAGTCAATGAAAAACTGTTTTTT.

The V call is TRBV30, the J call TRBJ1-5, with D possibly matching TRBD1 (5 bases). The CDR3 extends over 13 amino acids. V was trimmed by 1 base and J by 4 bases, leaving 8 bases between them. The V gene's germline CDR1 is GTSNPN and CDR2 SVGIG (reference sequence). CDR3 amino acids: CAWSEQENQPQHF. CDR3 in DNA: TGTGCCTGGAGTGAACAGGAGAATCAGCCCCAGCATTTT.

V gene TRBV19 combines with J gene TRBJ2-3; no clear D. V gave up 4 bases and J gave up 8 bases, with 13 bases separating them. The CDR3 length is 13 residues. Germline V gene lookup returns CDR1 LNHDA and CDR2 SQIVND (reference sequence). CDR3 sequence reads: CASSTPPPATQYF. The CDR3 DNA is TGTGCCAGTAGTACCCCCCCTCCGGCTACGCAGTATTTT.

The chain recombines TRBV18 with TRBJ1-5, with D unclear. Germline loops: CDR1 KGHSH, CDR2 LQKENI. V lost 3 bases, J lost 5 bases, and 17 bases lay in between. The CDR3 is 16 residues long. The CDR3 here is CASSPEKGNIDQPQHF. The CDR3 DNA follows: TGTGCCAGCTCACCTGAGAAAGGGAATATCGATCAGCCCCAGCATTTT. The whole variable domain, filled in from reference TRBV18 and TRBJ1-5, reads NAGVMQNPRHLVRRRGQEARLRCSPMKGHSHVYWYRQLPEEGLKFMVYLQKENIIDESGMPKERFSAEFPKEGPSILRIQQVVRGDSAAYFCASSPEKGNIDQPQHFGDGTRLSIL.

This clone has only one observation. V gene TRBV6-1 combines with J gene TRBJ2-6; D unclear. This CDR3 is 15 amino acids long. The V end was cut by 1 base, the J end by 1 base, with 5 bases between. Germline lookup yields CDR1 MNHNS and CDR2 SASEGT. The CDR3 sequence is CASSEGLSGANVLTF. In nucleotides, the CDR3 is TGTGCCAGCAGTGAAGGTTTGTCTGGGGCCAACGTCCTGACTTTC.

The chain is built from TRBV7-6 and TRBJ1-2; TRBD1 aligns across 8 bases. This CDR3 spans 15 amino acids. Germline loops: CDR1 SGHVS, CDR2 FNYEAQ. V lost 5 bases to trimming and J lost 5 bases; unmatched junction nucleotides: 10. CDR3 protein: CASSRSSGGGYGYTF. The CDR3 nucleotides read TGTGCCAGCAGCCGATCTTCAGGGGGCGGATATGGCTACACCTTC.